This T cell receptor beta chain was sequenced in a study of shared clonotypes between healthy human individuals. Study-wide findings and caveats: A reduction in generation probabilities was seen for non-shared clonotypes relative to those shared by all four donors.

Assay used: immunoSEQ multiplex PCR; TCRdb lists only in-frame clones, some missing. The sample holds 800,000 to 950,000 clones, around 96% seen once. Terminally differentiated effector memory CD45RA+ cells were excluded from the naive CD8 cells, which were CD45RO-negative and positively selected for CCR7. This CDR3 is 12 amino acids long. The V end lost 4 bases, the J end lost 8 bases, and 12 bases lay between the germline ends. Germline assignment: CDR1 GTSNPN and CDR2 SVGIG (reference sequence). As concerns this clone: Its antigen is still unknown.

The chain recombines TRBV30 with TRBJ1-3; D is perhaps TRBD1 (5 bases). This sequence was found in a man aged 25 to 40 in good health. The sequenced sample was naive CD8+ T cells sorted from blood. CDR3 residues: CAWIDGGDTIYF. The CDR3 region has the DNA TGTGCCTGGATTGACGGGGGAGACACCATATATTTT.